This entry lists 27 T cell receptor beta chains sequenced from one sample in a study of blood T cell repertoires in COVID-19. Method: immunoSEQ multiplex PCR; TCRdb's copy keeps in-frame clones and lacks some. The sample carries about 210,000 clones, more than 70% recorded once. The specimen was PBMCs or T cells enriched from blood (not recorded which). The receptors were sampled from a man aged 30 to 39 with acute COVID-19.

The chain combines TRBV10-3 with TRBJ2-5, with a weak D call TRBD2 (5 bases). Germline V gives CDR1 ENHRY, CDR2 SYGVKD. The V gene lost 0 bases and the J gene lost 4 bases, with 12 bases spanning the gap. This CDR3 spans 15 amino acids. The CDR3 region is CAISESTTQTETQYF. The CDR3, as DNA: TGTGCCATCAGTGAGTCGACTACACAGACAGAGACCCAGTACTTC.

The V gene is TRBV5-6, the J gene TRBJ2-5; 8 bases are shared with TRBD1. Trimming cost V 4 bases and J 3 bases; bases outside gene matches: 11. The CDR3 spans 16 residues. Germline V lookup: CDR1 SGHDT, CDR2 YYEEEE. CDR3 sequence (DNA): TGTGCCAGCAGCCCGGGGGATGGGACAGGTGAAGAGACCCAGTACTTC. Its translation: CASSPGDGTGEETQYF.

The genes are TRBV18 and TRBJ2-7; possible D gene TRBD2, 6 bases. CDR3 size: 14 residues. The germline V and J ends were trimmed by 5 bases and 7 bases, with 18 bases remaining between them. Germline CDR1 reads KGHSH; CDR2 reads LQKENI. The CDR3 sequence: CASSSRGSGEEQYF. The DNA of the CDR3 is TGTGCCAGCTCATCCCGGGGGTCGGGGGAGGAGCAGTACTTC.

CDR3 amino acids: CASSLSLSGQLGETQYF. The CDR3 DNA follows: TGCGCCAGCAGCTTGTCGTTATCGGGACAACTGGGGGAGACCCAGTACTTC. This sequence joins TRBV5-1 and TRBJ2-5, with D possibly matching TRBD1 (6 bases). CDR1 and CDR2 (germline): SGHRS, YFSETQ. Trimming cost V 1 base and J 5 bases, with 21 bases left between them. This CDR3 has 17 amino acids.

Comment on this clone: Different DNA sequences within this sample yield the same CDR3. CDR3 coding DNA: TGCGCCAGCAGCTTGGGTGCGGGGGACTATGGCTACACCTTC. This sequence encodes CASSLGAGDYGYTF. The chain carries TRBV5-1 and TRBJ1-2; D possibly corresponds to TRBD1 (5 bases). This CDR3 comprises 14 residues. The ends were cut back, 0 bases at V and 3 bases at J, with 9 bases in the middle. The germline gives CDR1 SGHRS, CDR2 YFSETQ.

This clone was seen once. V gene TRBV7-3 combines with J gene TRBJ2-5; no definite D call. The CDR3 runs to 13 residues. V lost 3 bases and J 5 bases, leaving 10 bases between the germline ends. Germline V gives CDR1 SGHTA, CDR2 FQGTGA. The CDR3 DNA reads as TGTGCCAGCAGCTTTTTGGGCAAGGAGACCCAGTACTTC. Amino acid sequence: CASSFLGKETQYF. Full variable domain (missing parts from reference TRBV7-3 and TRBJ2-5): GAGVSQTPSNKVTEKGKYVELRCDPISGHTALYWYRQSLGQGPEFLIYFQGTGAADDSGLPNDRFFAVRPEGSVSTLKIQRTERGDSAVYLCASSFLGKETQYFGPGTRLLVL.

This chain links TRBV27 with TRBJ1-4, with no clear D. This CDR3 has 16 residues. The V end was cut by 3 bases, the J end by 7 bases, with 18 bases between. Germline V gene data show CDR1 as MNHEY and CDR2 as SMNVEV (reference sequence). CDR3 DNA: TGTGCCAGCAGTTTGGGCCCCCCCGCGGGTGGTGAAAAACTGTTTTTT. Residues: CASSLGPPAGGEKLFF.

The chain is built from TRBV5-4 and TRBJ2-5, with D possibly matching TRBD2 (7 bases). Germline CDR1 SGHNT, CDR2 YYREEE (reference sequence). Between the trimmed V and J ends, which lost 4 bases and 5 bases, there was a span of 18 bases. The CDR3 spans 15 residues. The CDR3 sequence is CASSPPTGRGETQYF. CDR3 nucleotides: TGTGCCAGCAGCCCCCCCACAGGGCGGGGGGAGACCCAGTACTTC.

CDR3 DNA: TGTGTCGGTGACAGGTCAGGAAACACCATATATTTT. This gives the protein CVGDRSGNTIYF. The V and J genes are TRBV7-9 and TRBJ1-3; tentatively, D is TRBD1 (6 bases). Looked up from germline, CDR1 is SEHNR and CDR2 is FQNEAQ (reference sequence). This CDR3 has 12 amino acids.

This clone was seen a handful of times. V is TRBV19 and J is TRBJ1-2; TRBD1 matches at 9 bases. The CDR3 spans 13 residues. Trimming removed 9 bases from V and 5 bases from J; junction bases left unmatched: 7. Germline loops: CDR1 LNHDA, CDR2 SQIVND (reference sequence). In DNA, the CDR3 is TGTGCCAGCCGGTTGGGACAGGGATATGGCTACACCTTC. This sequence encodes CASRLGQGYGYTF. The full variable domain, rest sourced from reference TRBV19 and TRBJ1-2, is DGGITQSPKYLFRKEGQNVTLSCEQNLNHDAMYWYRQDPGQGLRLIYYSQIVNDFQKGDIAEGYSVSREKKESFPLTVTSAQKNPTAFYLCASRLGQGYGYTFGSGTRLTVV.

J is TRBJ1-4 and V is TRBV13, with 7 bases lining up with TRBD1. There are 15 residues in the CDR3. Per germline, CDR1 PRHDT and CDR2 FYEKMQ (reference sequence). V was pared by 4 bases and J by 7 bases, with 9 bases of the junction left unmatched. DNA of the CDR3: TGTGCCAGCAGCTACGATAGGGGGCGGAGTGAAAAACTGTTTTTT. Translated: CASSYDRGRSEKLFF.

V and J are TRBV18 and TRBJ2-2; possibly TRBD2 for D (6 bases). Germline CDR1 reads KGHSH; CDR2 reads LQKENI. The CDR3 has 15 amino acids. Trimming removed 4 bases from V and 2 bases from J, with 11 bases in between. The CDR3, as DNA: TGTGCCAGCTCACGCGCTAGCGATAACACCGGGGAGCTGTTTTTT. Protein sequence: CASSRASDNTGELFF.

The chain couples TRBV18 to TRBJ2-1; a weak D match, TRBD2 (5 bases). The germline V gene encodes CDR1 KGHSH and CDR2 LQKENI. V was shortened by 1 base and J by 8 bases, with 6 bases between the two germline ends. The CDR3 totals 12 residues. The CDR3 region is CASSPHGDEQFF. The CDR3 DNA reads as TGTGCCAGCTCACCACACGGGGATGAGCAGTTCTTC.

J is TRBJ1-3 and V is TRBV14, with 10 bases lining up with TRBD1. CDR3 size: 19 residues. Looked up from germline, CDR1 is SGHDN and CDR2 is FVKESK. V was pared by 4 bases and J by 2 bases, with 14 bases of the junction left unmatched. The CDR3, as DNA: TGTGCCAGCAGCCCGGGACAGGGGCCCAGGATTATCGCTGGAAACACCATATATTTT. Translated: CASSPGQGPRIIAGNTIYF.

The chain joins TRBV3-1 (or the pseudogene TRBV3-2) to TRBJ1-1, with 8 bases fitting TRBD1. In germline, CDR1 is LGHDT, CDR2 YNNKEL (reference sequence). V was clipped by 3 bases and J by 4 bases; unmatched bases: 10. The CDR3 has 16 amino acids. For the CDR3, the DNA is TGTGCCAGCAGCCAGCGCCGCAGGGGGCTGGGCACTGAAGCTTTCTTT. As protein: CASSQRRRGLGTEAFF.

This clone was seen more than once but under ten times. This sequence joins TRBV3-1 (or the pseudogene TRBV3-2) and TRBJ1-2, with D maybe TRBD1 (6 bases). CDR1 is LGHDT, CDR2 YNNKEL, per germline (reference sequence). This CDR3 comprises 12 residues. V lost 4 bases and J lost 8, with 11 bases in between. The CDR3 region is CASSLNRDGYTF. The DNA for the CDR3 is TGTGCCAGCAGCCTTAACAGGGACGGCTACACCTTC.

The chain is built from TRBV9 and TRBJ2-1; possible D gene TRBD2, 6 bases. This CDR3 contains 14 residues. Per the germline V gene, CDR1 is SGDLS and CDR2 is YYNGEE. Trimming took off 3 bases at V and 3 bases at J, with 10 bases between the two ends. The CDR3 DNA reads TGTGCCAGCAGCGAGGGACTTAGCTACAATGAGCAGTTCTTC. It codes for CASSEGLSYNEQFF. Drawing the rest from reference TRBV9 and TRBJ2-1, the complete variable domain is DSGVTQTPKHLITATGQRVTLRCSPRSGDLSVYWYQQSLDQGLQFLIQYYNGEERAKGNILERFSAQQFPDLHSELNLSSLELGDSALYFCASSEGLSYNEQFFGPGTRLTVL.

The chain joins TRBV28 to TRBJ1-2, with 8 positions matching TRBD1. Germline V CDR1 and CDR2: MDHEN, SYDVKM. The CDR3 sequence is 14 residues long. V shed 5 bases, J shed 8 bases, and the junction held 10 bases outside the gene matches. The CDR3 reads CASSTAGQGEGYTF. DNA of the CDR3: TGTGCCAGCAGTACGGCCGGACAGGGTGAGGGCTACACCTTC.

The chain couples TRBV6-4 to TRBJ2-2, with D tentatively TRBD2 (5 bases). Germline V gene lookup returns CDR1 MRHNA and CDR2 SNTAGT. This CDR3 contains 14 residues. Trimming removed 8 bases at V and 2 bases at J, with 12 bases between. The CDR3 DNA follows: TGTGCCAGCCGATCGGGATCAAACACCGGGGAGCTGTTTTTT. Its translation: CASRSGSNTGELFF.

This sequence joins TRBV29-1 and TRBJ1-6; 11 bases are a match to TRBD1. The germline gives CDR1 SQVTM, CDR2 ANQGSEA. CDR3 length: 13 residues. V lost 7 bases to trimming and J lost 7 bases; unmatched junction nucleotides: 3. The CDR3 bases are TGCAGCGGGGGGACAGGGGGGAATTCACCCCTCCACTTT. Protein: CSGGTGGNSPLHF.

V and J are TRBV7-3 and TRBJ2-5, with 7 bases identical to TRBD1. The CDR3 length is 15 residues. Trimming cost V 4 bases and J 7 bases; bases outside gene matches: 12. CDR1 and CDR2 from the germline V gene are SGHTA and FQGTGA. CDR3 loop: CASSSPGGCRGTQYF. CDR3 coding DNA: TGTGCCAGCAGCTCTCCAGGGGGTTGCCGTGGGACCCAGTACTTC.

The chain links TRBV29-1 to TRBJ2-7, with 8 bases matching TRBD1. CDR1 and CDR2 from the germline V gene are SQVTM and ANQGSEA. The length of the CDR3 is 13 residues. The CDR3 region is CSTHRGKFYEQYF. In DNA, the CDR3 is TGCAGTACCCACAGGGGGAAATTTTACGAGCAGTACTTC.

J is TRBJ2-7 and V is TRBV6-5, with D perhaps TRBD1 (6 bases). Germline V gene sequence: CDR1 MNHEY, CDR2 SVGAGI. Trimming took off 6 bases at V and 1 base at J, with 13 bases between the two ends. This CDR3 has 14 amino acids. This CDR3 is CASRPTRGSYEQYF. CDR3 DNA sequence: TGTGCCAGCAGGCCTACTAGGGGGTCCTACGAGCAGTACTTC.

J is TRBJ1-1 and V is TRBV2; TRBD1 aligns across 9 bases. V lost 11 bases and J lost 7; bases outside the gene matches: 14. In germline, CDR1 is SNHLY, CDR2 FYNNEI. The length of the CDR3 is 14 residues. In DNA, the CDR3 is TGTGCCCGACCGCCCTCGACAGGGGGGTATGAAGCTTTCTTT. Its protein is CARPPSTGGYEAFF.

This clone was observed a handful of times. The V gene is TRBV6-1, the J gene TRBJ2-7; maybe TRBD2 (5 bases). The CDR3 runs 16 residues. The ends were cut back, 4 bases at V and 1 base at J, with 17 bases in the middle. Germline V gene data show CDR1 as MNHNS and CDR2 as SASEGT. CDR3 sequence reads: CASSGPRSTNSYEQYF. The CDR3 DNA reads as TGTGCCAGCAGTGGCCCGAGGTCGACTAATTCCTACGAGCAGTACTTC.

CDR3 nucleotides: TGTGCCATTGGGGCAGGGGTCGATGGCTACACCTTC. This translates into CAIGAGVDGYTF. This chain uses TRBV10-3 with TRBJ1-2; D is possibly TRBD1 (6 bases). This CDR3 comprises 12 residues. The V gene's germline CDR1 is ENHRY and CDR2 SYGVKD. Trimming pared 9 bases from V and 6 bases from J, leaving 14 bases between.

The chain has TRBV19 and TRBJ2-2; 9 nucleotides agree with TRBD2. Germline V CDR1 and CDR2: LNHDA, SQIVND (reference sequence). CDR3 length equals 15 residues. V dropped 6 bases and J dropped 2; count of bases not matched to a gene: 4. The CDR3 sequence: CASRDLAGNTGELFF. The CDR3 bases are TGTGCCAGTAGGGACCTAGCGGGAAACACCGGGGAGCTGTTTTTT. Looking up the rest from reference TRBV19 and TRBJ2-2 gives the full variable domain: DGGITQSPKYLFRKEGQNVTLSCEQNLNHDAMYWYRQDPGQGLRLIYYSQIVNDFQKGDIAEGYSVSREKKESFPLTVTSAQKNPTAFYLCASRDLAGNTGELFFGEGSRLTVL.